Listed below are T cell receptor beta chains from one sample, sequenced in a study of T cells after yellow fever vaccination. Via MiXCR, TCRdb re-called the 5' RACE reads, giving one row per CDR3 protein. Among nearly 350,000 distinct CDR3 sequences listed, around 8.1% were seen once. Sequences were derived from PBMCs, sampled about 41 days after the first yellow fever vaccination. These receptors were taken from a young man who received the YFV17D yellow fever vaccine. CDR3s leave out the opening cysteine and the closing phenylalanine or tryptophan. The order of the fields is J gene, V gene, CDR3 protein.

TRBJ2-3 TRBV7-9 ASSFVRLAGANTQY
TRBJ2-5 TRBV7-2 ASRRQGRETQY
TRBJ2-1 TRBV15 ATSNTGGVRSYNEQF
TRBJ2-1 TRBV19 ASEGSYNEQF
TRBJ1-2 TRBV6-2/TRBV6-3 ASNPGGVYGYT
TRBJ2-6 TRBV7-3 ASSLTNPTGANVLT
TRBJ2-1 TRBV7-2 ASSLVGRTGAYNEQF
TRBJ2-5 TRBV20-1 SANGGVAETQY
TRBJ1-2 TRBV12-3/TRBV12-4 ASSYPTGRGGYT
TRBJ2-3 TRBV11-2 ASSLVSSGAHTTSTDTQY
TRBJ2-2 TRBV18 ASSPPAGTGELF
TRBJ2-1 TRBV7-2 ASSPSLAGGPGEQF
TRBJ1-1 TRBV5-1 ASSPGQGPTEAF
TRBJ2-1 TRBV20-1 SARDVRSGQF
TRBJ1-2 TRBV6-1 ASRAGTGRSTPNYGYT
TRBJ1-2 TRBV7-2 ASSSGTDFSTNYGYT
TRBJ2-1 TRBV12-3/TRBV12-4 ASSLDRTGIGEQF
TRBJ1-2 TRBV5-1 ASSPGTAINYGYT
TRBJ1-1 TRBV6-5 ASSYSGEDF
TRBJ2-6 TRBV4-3 ASSPGGAGANVLT
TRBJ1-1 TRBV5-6 ASRALLNTEAF
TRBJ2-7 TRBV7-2 ASSSLLSEQY
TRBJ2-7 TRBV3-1 ASSQGGTGPHYEQY
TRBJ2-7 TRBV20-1 SARDGKGYDEQY
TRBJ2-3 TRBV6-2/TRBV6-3 ASIPPQGTDTGDTQY
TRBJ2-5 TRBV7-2 ASSFIWGNDGTQY
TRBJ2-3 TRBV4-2 ASSQRGSGGARTDTQY
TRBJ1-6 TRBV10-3 AISGQGGSPLH
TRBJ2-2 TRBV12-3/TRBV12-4 ASNPGQGAGTGELF
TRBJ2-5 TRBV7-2 ASSLGPETQY
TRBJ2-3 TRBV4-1 ASSQVHRGTSVGTDTQY
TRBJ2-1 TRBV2 ASRRDRNNNEQF
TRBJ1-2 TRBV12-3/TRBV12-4 ASSPGQGRGSFGYT
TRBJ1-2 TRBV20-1 SASHREDYGYT
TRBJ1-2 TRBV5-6 ASSADRLLGYT
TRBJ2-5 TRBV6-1 ASSPRAGSWETQY
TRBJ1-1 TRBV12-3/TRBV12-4 ASSPTWTGGTEAF
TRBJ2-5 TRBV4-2 ASSQDQPPKETQY
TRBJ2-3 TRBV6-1 ASSRLTSGVTDTQY
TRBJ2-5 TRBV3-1 ASSRRQETQY
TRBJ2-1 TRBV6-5 ASSHGVNGEQF
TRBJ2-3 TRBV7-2 ASSSSGSPLGTQY
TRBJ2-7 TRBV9 ASSGTGTSYEQY
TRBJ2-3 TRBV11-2 ASSSTGARKFDTQY
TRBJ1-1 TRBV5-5 ASSSKGARTTEAF
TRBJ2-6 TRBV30 AWTGRRMSSGANVLT
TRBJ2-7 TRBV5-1 ASSFNLMESEQY
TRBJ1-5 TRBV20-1 SARDRKGNQPQH